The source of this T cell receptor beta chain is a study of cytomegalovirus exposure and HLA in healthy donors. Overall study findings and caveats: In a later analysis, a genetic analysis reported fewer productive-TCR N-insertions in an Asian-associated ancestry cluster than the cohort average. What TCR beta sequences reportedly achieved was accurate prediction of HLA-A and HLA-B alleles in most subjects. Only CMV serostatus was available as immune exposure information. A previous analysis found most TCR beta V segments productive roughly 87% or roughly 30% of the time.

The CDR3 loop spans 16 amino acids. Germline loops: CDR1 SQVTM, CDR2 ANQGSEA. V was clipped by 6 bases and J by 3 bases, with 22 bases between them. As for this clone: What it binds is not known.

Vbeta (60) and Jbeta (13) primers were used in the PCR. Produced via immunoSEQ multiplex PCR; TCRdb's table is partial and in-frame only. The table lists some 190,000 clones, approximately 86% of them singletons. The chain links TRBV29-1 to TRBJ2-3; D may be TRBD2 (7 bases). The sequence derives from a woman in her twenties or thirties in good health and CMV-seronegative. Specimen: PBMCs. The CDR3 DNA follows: TGCAGCGTGGAGGGTCTCTATAGGGGGGGAACAGATACGCAGTATTTT. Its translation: CSVEGLYRGGTDTQYF.